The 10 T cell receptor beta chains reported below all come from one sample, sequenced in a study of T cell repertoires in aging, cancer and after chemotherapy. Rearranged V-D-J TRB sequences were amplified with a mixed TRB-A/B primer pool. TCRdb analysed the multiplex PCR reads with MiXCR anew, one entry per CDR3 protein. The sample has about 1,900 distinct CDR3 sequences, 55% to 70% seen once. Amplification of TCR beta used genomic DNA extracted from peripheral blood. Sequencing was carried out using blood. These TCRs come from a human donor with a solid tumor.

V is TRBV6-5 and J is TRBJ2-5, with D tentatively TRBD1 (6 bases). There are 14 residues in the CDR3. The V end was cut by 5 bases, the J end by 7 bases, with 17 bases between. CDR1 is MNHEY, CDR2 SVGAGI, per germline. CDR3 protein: CASSPPGQPGTQYF. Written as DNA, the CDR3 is TGTGCCAGCAGTCCACCCGGACAGCCGGGGACCCAGTACTTC.

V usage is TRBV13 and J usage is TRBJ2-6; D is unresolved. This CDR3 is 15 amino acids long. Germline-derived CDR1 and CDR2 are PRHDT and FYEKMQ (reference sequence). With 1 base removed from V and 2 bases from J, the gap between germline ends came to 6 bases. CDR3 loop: CASSLDRTGANVLTF. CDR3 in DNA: TGTGCCAGCAGCTTAGATCGAACTGGGGCCAACGTCCTGACTTTC.

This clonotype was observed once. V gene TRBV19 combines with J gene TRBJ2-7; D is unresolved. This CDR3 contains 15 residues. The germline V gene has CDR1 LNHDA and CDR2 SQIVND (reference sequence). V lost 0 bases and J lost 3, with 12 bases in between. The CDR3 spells CASSIDLTEYYEQYF. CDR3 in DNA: TGTGCCAGTAGTATAGATCTTACGGAGTACTACGAGCAGTACTTC. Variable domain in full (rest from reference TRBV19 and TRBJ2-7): DGGITQSPKYLFRKEGQNVTLSCEQNLNHDAMYWYRQDPGQGLRLIYYSQIVNDFQKGDIAEGYSVSREKKESFPLTVTSAQKNPTAFYLCASSIDLTEYYEQYFGPGTRLTVT.

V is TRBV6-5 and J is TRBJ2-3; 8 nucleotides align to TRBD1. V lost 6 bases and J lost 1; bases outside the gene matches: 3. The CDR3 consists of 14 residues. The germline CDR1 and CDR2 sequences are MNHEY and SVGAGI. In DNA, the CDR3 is TGTGCCAGCAGAGGGGGACAGGGCACAGATACGCAGTATTTT. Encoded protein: CASRGGQGTDTQYF.

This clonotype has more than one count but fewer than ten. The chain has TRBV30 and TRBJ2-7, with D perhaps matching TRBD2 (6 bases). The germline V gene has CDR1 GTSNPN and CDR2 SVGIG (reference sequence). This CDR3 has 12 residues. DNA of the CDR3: TGTGCTTTCCGGGACGGGGGTTACGAGCAGTACTTC. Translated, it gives CAFRDGGYEQYF.

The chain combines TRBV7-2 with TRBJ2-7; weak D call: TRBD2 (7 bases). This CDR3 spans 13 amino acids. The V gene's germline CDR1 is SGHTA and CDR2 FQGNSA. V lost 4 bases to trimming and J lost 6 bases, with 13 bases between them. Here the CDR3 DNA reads TGTGCCAGCAGCTCCAACAGGGAGGGCGAGCAGTACTTC. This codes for CASSSNREGEQYF.

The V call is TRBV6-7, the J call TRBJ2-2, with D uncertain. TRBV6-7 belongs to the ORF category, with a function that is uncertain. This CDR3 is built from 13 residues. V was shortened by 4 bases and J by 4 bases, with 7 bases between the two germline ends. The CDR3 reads CASSLDGTGELFF. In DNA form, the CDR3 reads TGTGCCAGCAGTTTGGACGGCACCGGGGAGCTGTTTTTT.

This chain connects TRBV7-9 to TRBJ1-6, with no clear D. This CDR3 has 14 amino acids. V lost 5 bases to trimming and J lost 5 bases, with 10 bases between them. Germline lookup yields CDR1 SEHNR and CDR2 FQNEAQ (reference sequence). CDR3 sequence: CASSDLGDNSPLHF. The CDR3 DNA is TGTGCCAGCAGCGACCTCGGGGATAATTCACCCCTCCACTTT.

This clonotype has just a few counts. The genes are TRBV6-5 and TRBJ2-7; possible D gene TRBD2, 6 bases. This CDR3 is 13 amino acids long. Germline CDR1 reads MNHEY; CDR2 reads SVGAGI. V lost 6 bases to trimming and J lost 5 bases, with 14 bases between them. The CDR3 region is CASSRWGENEQYF. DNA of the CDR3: TGTGCCAGCAGCCGTTGGGGGGAGAACGAGCAGTACTTC.

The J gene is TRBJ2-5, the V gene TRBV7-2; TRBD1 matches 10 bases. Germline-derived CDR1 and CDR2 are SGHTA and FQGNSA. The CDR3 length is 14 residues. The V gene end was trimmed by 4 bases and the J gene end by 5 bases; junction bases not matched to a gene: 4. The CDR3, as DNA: TGTGCCAGCAGCTCGGGACAGGGGATGGAGACCCAGTACTTC. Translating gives CASSSGQGMETQYF.